Below, one T cell receptor (beta chain) is given with its context. The antigen is undetermined. This sample was included in a study of T cells in tuberculosis. Study-wide points: Shorter CDR3-alpha in active tuberculosis partly drove smaller distances. Cases with active tuberculosis were adults, while controls were adolescents.

The CDR3 loop spans 14 amino acids. Germline CDR1 MRHNA, CDR2 SNTAGT. Between the trimmed V and J ends, which lost 1 base and 2 bases, there was a span of 5 bases. Time point specified: new active TB diagnosis, blood taken before or within 7 days of starting treatment. Sequencing used immunoSEQ multiplex PCR; TCRdb keeps in-frame clones, though not all of them. The repertoire holds around 40,000 clones, with roughly 95% as singletons. The input for sequencing was PBMCs, taken at tuberculosis diagnosis. The receptor's source is an adult with tuberculosis. The V call is TRBV6-4, the J call TRBJ2-2, with D uncertain. The CDR3 here is CASSDYKNTGELFF. In DNA form, the CDR3 reads TGTGCCAGCAGTGACTACAAAAACACCGGGGAGCTGTTTTTT.